This T cell receptor beta chain comes out of a study of T cell responses to AZD1222 COVID-19 vaccine. CDR1 and CDR2 from the germline V gene are MNHEY and SVGAGI. The ends were cut back, 5 bases at V and 7 bases at J, with 15 bases in the middle. The CDR3 extends over 14 amino acids. The repertoire was sequenced with immunoSEQ multiplex PCR; TCRdb's copy has only in-frame clones and lacks some. The repertoire holds roughly 130,000 clones, with roughly 87% as singletons. The V and J genes are TRBV6-5 and TRBJ1-5, with D maybe TRBD1 (6 bases). This TCR was sampled from an adult in good health. Sequences were derived from peripheral blood, sampled on day 0 of AZD1222 vaccination. CDR3 DNA sequence: TGTGCCAGCAGTCCAGGGGTCGCGAGCCAGCCCCAGCATTTT. It codes for CASSPGVASQPQHF.